This TCR beta chain was retrieved from a study of blood T cell repertoires in COVID-19. Study-level information: The analysed material was cDNA or gDNA that came from T cells, B-cell-depleted T cells, or PBMCs.

Recruited during active infection, patients (from Seattle) were subsequently followed longitudinally. The table came from immunoSEQ multiplex PCR; TCRdb's copy has only in-frame clones and leaves some out. The sample holds fewer than 300,000 clones, approximately 90% seen once. CDR1 and CDR2 (germline): SGHAT, FQNNGV. The CDR3 is 15 residues long. Losses at the gene ends were 5 bases for V and 7 bases for J; bases not matched to a gene: 9. This sequence joins TRBV11-2 and TRBJ2-2; 8 nucleotides agree with TRBD1. Input material: peripheral blood. The TCR comes from a young woman with COVID-19, enrolled during active disease. CDR3 residues: CASSVTGGWGGELFF. The CDR3 bases are TGTGCCAGCAGCGTAACAGGGGGTTGGGGCGGGGAGCTGTTTTTT.